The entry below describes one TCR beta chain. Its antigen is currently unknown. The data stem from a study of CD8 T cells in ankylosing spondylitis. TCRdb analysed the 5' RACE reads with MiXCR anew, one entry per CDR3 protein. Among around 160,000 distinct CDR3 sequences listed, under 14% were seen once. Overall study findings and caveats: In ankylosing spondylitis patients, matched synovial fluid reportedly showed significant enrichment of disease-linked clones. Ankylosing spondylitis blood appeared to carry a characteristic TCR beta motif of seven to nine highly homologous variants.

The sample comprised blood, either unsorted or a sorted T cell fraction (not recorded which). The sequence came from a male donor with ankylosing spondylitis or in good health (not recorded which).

This CDR3 is CASNRGQTIYNEQFF. The CDR3 region has the DNA TGTGCCAGCAACAGGGGACAGACCATCTACAATGAGCAGTTCTTC. The J gene is TRBJ2-1, the V gene TRBV5-5, with TRBD1 matching over 7 bases. Germline V gives CDR1 SGHKS, CDR2 YYEKEE (reference sequence). CDR3 length equals 15 residues. Unmatched junction bases numbered 9, after V lost 6 bases and J lost 3 bases.